This section outlines one TCR beta chain sequence together with its context. What it binds is unknown. These data come from a study of STAT3 mutations in large granular lymphocyte leukemia. Study at large: Among longitudinally sequenced T-LGLL patients, roughly half had canonical activating STAT3 mutations detected. Overall study results and limits: At least one immunodominant TCR beta clonotype appeared in every T-cell large granular lymphocyte leukemia patient. In several patients, dominant TCR clone burden exceeded STAT3 mutant burden.

Clones were sequenced by immunoSEQ multiplex PCR, and TCRdb holds only the in-frame ones, with some missing. The sample has thousands of clones, about three fifths seen once. The germline CDR1 and CDR2 sequences are SQVTM and ANQGSEA. Trimming pared 2 bases from V and 5 bases from J, leaving 9 bases between. The CDR3 has 12 residues. The rearrangement links TRBV29-1 to TRBJ2-5; unclear D gene. The receptor was isolated from a man aged 55 to 70 with T-cell large granular lymphocyte leukemia. Some clones in this sample may be carry-over from other donors' samples. The material sequenced was peripheral blood mononuclear cells. The CDR3 DNA is TGCAGCGTTGAATTGGGCCGGGAGACCCAGTACTTC. Protein sequence: CSVELGRETQYF.